The rows below give T cell receptor beta chains drawn from one sample of a study of STAT5B mutations in CD4+ large granular lymphocyte leukemia. Clones were read by immunoSEQ multiplex PCR, and TCRdb kept only the in-frame ones, dropping some. The sample has tens of thousands of clones, over 60% seen once. Sequences were obtained from CD4+ T cells from blood buffy coats. These receptors all come from a human donor in good health. Both conserved end residues are part of each CDR3. The order of the fields is J gene, V gene, clone size, CDR3 protein. For some rows the clone size is stated as once, few or many, or as a class when expanded; others skip it.

j_call: TRBJ2-2
v_call: TRBV29-1
clone_size: few
cdr3_aa: CSGGRGFGELFF

j_call: TRBJ2-5
v_call: TRBV6-6
clone_size: -
cdr3_aa: CASSSRLGGETQYF

j_call: TRBJ1-5
v_call: TRBV10-3
clone_size: -
cdr3_aa: CAIDREFSNQPQHF

j_call: TRBJ1-2
v_call: TRBV7-2
clone_size: -
cdr3_aa: CASSPKDRGLDGYTF

j_call: TRBJ2-7
v_call: TRBV5-6
clone_size: -
cdr3_aa: CASSSYSRQVNSYEQYF

j_call: TRBJ2-6
v_call: TRBV29-1
clone_size: -
cdr3_aa: CSVLDRGMTGANVLTF

j_call: TRBJ1-3
v_call: TRBV15
clone_size: -
cdr3_aa: CATSRDPGGRGNTIYF

j_call: TRBJ2-7
v_call: TRBV25-1
clone_size: -
cdr3_aa: CASSGSPSYEQYF

j_call: TRBJ1-4
v_call: TRBV11-3
clone_size: -
cdr3_aa: CASRQGEKLFF

j_call: TRBJ1-3
v_call: TRBV7-8
clone_size: once
cdr3_aa: CASSFSTAYSGNTIYF

j_call: TRBJ1-5
v_call: TRBV4-2
clone_size: -
cdr3_aa: CASSSTGLDQPQHF

j_call: TRBJ1-1
v_call: TRBV2
clone_size: -
cdr3_aa: CASSGQGMPNTEAFF

j_call: TRBJ1-3
v_call: TRBV10-3
clone_size: once
cdr3_aa: CAISELAERNTIYF

j_call: TRBJ2-2
v_call: TRBV5-4
clone_size: -
cdr3_aa: CASSAGGPTTGELFF

j_call: TRBJ1-1
v_call: TRBV15
clone_size: -
cdr3_aa: CATSRDRDQAFF

j_call: TRBJ1-1
v_call: TRBV10-1
clone_size: -
cdr3_aa: CASSEPAEDTEAFF

j_call: TRBJ1-1
v_call: TRBV5-1
clone_size: -
cdr3_aa: CASSFRDLTEAFF

j_call: TRBJ2-4
v_call: TRBV5-1
clone_size: -
cdr3_aa: CASSSGMNLAKNIQYF

j_call: TRBJ2-1
v_call: TRBV7-2
clone_size: -
cdr3_aa: CASSLAGGAYDEQFF

j_call: TRBJ2-7
v_call: TRBV5-6
clone_size: -
cdr3_aa: CASSLRDSMYEQYF

j_call: TRBJ1-3
v_call: TRBV5-4
clone_size: few
cdr3_aa: CASSPTGAGNTIYF

j_call: TRBJ2-7
v_call: TRBV18
clone_size: once
cdr3_aa: CASSPPTPTEQYF

j_call: TRBJ2-3
v_call: TRBV15
clone_size: -
cdr3_aa: CATSRGRDTDTQYF

j_call: TRBJ1-1
v_call: TRBV25-1
clone_size: -
cdr3_aa: CASAAWGGNTEAFF

j_call: TRBJ1-3
v_call: TRBV9
clone_size: -
cdr3_aa: CASSVGSGNTIYF

j_call: TRBJ1-5
v_call: TRBV2
clone_size: -
cdr3_aa: CASSEGAQGQPQHF

j_call: TRBJ1-1
v_call: TRBV18
clone_size: -
cdr3_aa: CASSTSANTEAFF

j_call: TRBJ1-2
v_call: TRBV4-1
clone_size: once
cdr3_aa: CASSQSPRQGNGYTF

j_call: TRBJ2-7
v_call: TRBV6-6
clone_size: once
cdr3_aa: CASSIGLTTPYEQYF

j_call: TRBJ2-5
v_call: TRBV18
clone_size: -
cdr3_aa: CASSPGSSGEETQYF

j_call: TRBJ2-5
v_call: TRBV5-1
clone_size: -
cdr3_aa: CASSLRGGAGETQYF

j_call: TRBJ2-4
v_call: TRBV4-1
clone_size: -
cdr3_aa: CASSQGRQGDAKNIQYF

j_call: TRBJ2-7
v_call: TRBV7-9
clone_size: -
cdr3_aa: CASSYRRGAYEQYF

j_call: TRBJ2-1
v_call: TRBV7-2
clone_size: -
cdr3_aa: CASSLAGRGAYNEQFF

j_call: TRBJ2-3
v_call: TRBV7-9
clone_size: -
cdr3_aa: CASSLRGQGGPDTQYF

j_call: TRBJ2-3
v_call: TRBV6-4
clone_size: -
cdr3_aa: CASSLLGHITDTQYF

j_call: TRBJ2-7
v_call: TRBV2
clone_size: once
cdr3_aa: CASIQGYSYEQYF

j_call: TRBJ1-5
v_call: TRBV7-2
clone_size: -
cdr3_aa: CASTIGGNQPQHF

j_call: TRBJ1-4
v_call: TRBV7-2
clone_size: -
cdr3_aa: CASSPNLFLLNEKLFF

j_call: TRBJ1-1
v_call: TRBV7-3
clone_size: -
cdr3_aa: CASSLQGAASTEAFF

j_call: TRBJ1-1
v_call: TRBV1
clone_size: -
cdr3_aa: CTSSHVSGQGMNTEAFF

j_call: TRBJ1-2
v_call: TRBV6-5
clone_size: -
cdr3_aa: CASSYSECNYGYTF

j_call: TRBJ1-2
v_call: TRBV9
clone_size: once
cdr3_aa: CASSSIRNTYGYTF

j_call: TRBJ1-5
v_call: TRBV19
clone_size: few
cdr3_aa: CASSIQGSQPQHF

j_call: TRBJ1-1
v_call: TRBV4-2
clone_size: -
cdr3_aa: CASSPDRGKAFF

j_call: TRBJ1-5
v_call: TRBV7-2
clone_size: -
cdr3_aa: CASSFRGQPQHF

j_call: TRBJ1-4
v_call: TRBV5-5
clone_size: -
cdr3_aa: CASSLVNPGGNEKLFF

j_call: TRBJ2-1
v_call: TRBV28
clone_size: -
cdr3_aa: CASSFDGVLGNNEQFF

j_call: TRBJ1-2
v_call: TRBV19
clone_size: few
cdr3_aa: CASSMGLEEGYGYTF

j_call: TRBJ1-5
v_call: TRBV19
clone_size: -
cdr3_aa: CASSIVGGPSNQPQHF